The rows below give T cell receptor beta chains drawn from one sample of a study of T-cell reconstitution after alpha-beta-depleted transplantation in children. TCRdb recomputed calls from the PCR reads with MiXCR, one row per CDR3 protein. The table records over 120,000 distinct CDR3 sequences, around 9% of them present only once. The material sequenced was PBMCs, mostly from graft donor cells, taken 180 days after TCRalphabeta/CD19-depleted stem cell transplant. Receptors originate from a female patient aged 2-9 years who had a stem cell transplant for congenital amegakaryocytic thrombocytopenia, so the T cells may come from the graft donor. The conserved cysteine and the conserved F or W are not part of the CDR3 here. Fields, in order: D gene, V gene, clone size, CDR3 protein. The D gene is left open where the match is weak. Part of the rows lack a size; the others show once, few, many or a class for expanded clones.

D: -
V: TRBV20-1
size: many
CDR3: SARARGREEAF

D: -
V: TRBV27
size: -
CDR3: ASSFDTDYEQY

D: -
V: TRBV7-6
size: many
CDR3: ASSTFQGGGVGYT

D: -
V: TRBV12-3/TRBV12-4
size: few
CDR3: ASSFLARWGNEQF

D: TRBD1
V: TRBV12-3/TRBV12-4
size: many
CDR3: ASSLRDRGHSNQPQH

D: -
V: TRBV25-1
size: few
CDR3: ASSEFGPPEAF

D: -
V: TRBV7-8
size: many
CDR3: ASSLRWGAGEQY

D: -
V: TRBV20-1
size: many
CDR3: SAPRGLDTQY

D: -
V: TRBV6-2/TRBV6-3
size: few
CDR3: ASAPRRYQPQH

D: TRBD2
V: TRBV20-1
size: many
CDR3: SASTPSGGAGSTDTQY

D: TRBD2
V: TRBV20-1
size: few
CDR3: SAAGLAGGHYEQY

D: -
V: TRBV5-1
size: many
CDR3: ASSLVPGRIPTGELF

D: -
V: TRBV20-1
size: few
CDR3: SARAAAGTEAF

D: TRBD1
V: TRBV7-2
size: many
CDR3: ASSSVGTGGYEQY

D: TRBD2
V: TRBV20-1
size: many
CDR3: SASGGGSTDTQY

D: -
V: TRBV12-3/TRBV12-4
size: few
CDR3: ASSFRVLQDTQY

D: -
V: TRBV7-6
size: few
CDR3: ASSPLRGGQETQY

D: TRBD1
V: TRBV5-1
size: -
CDR3: ATSRDREESEQF

D: -
V: TRBV28
size: many
CDR3: ASSQQLYEQY

D: -
V: TRBV7-9
size: few
CDR3: ASDPFVGELF

D: TRBD2
V: TRBV20-1
size: few
CDR3: SASRASGSVEQY

D: TRBD2
V: TRBV3-1
size: -
CDR3: ASSQDLGLRTGELF

D: -
V: TRBV27
size: many
CDR3: ASSSQGRTEAF

D: TRBD2
V: TRBV20-1
size: few
CDR3: SAMAGGTDTQY

D: -
V: TRBV20-1
size: many
CDR3: SARVTRELF

D: -
V: TRBV19
size: many
CDR3: ASSIGTGDQETQY

D: -
V: TRBV10-3
size: few
CDR3: AISESLPNEQF

D: -
V: TRBV18
size: -
CDR3: ASSPSVQVNYGYT

D: TRBD1
V: TRBV27
size: -
CDR3: ASSLLPPTGVGGELF

D: -
V: TRBV5-1
size: few
CDR3: ASSLNDKQF

D: -
V: TRBV10-3
size: many
CDR3: AISDYGDGTYGYT

D: -
V: TRBV20-1
size: few
CDR3: SPWGPGTDTQY

D: TRBD2
V: TRBV3-1
size: many
CDR3: ASSLLGLAEQF

D: -
V: TRBV4-3
size: many
CDR3: ASSQDEGGDTEAF

D: TRBD1
V: TRBV7-2
size: many
CDR3: ASSSYDRAHEQF

D: -
V: TRBV2
size: -
CDR3: ASTVPGFGVNEQF

D: -
V: TRBV6-5
size: many
CDR3: ASGGRRDHRDEQF

D: -
V: TRBV12-3/TRBV12-4
size: many
CDR3: ASSLRGFGIAGELF

D: -
V: TRBV20-1
size: few
CDR3: SATKTNTRTAHSPLH

D: -
V: TRBV28
size: -
CDR3: ASSPPTRGPQH

D: TRBD1
V: TRBV11-2
size: many
CDR3: ASSAWTGVEETQY

D: TRBD2
V: TRBV2
size: few
CDR3: ASSWTSANTGELF

D: TRBD2
V: TRBV7-8
size: many
CDR3: ASSLPRTSGRAWGNEQF

D: -
V: TRBV2
size: many
CDR3: ASRWGTHRTDTQY

D: TRBD2
V: TRBV4-1
size: few
CDR3: ASSRLAGDSYEQY

D: -
V: TRBV10-3
size: few
CDR3: AISETRVGGTDTQY

D: -
V: TRBV5-1
size: many
CDR3: ASSLVAGNNSPLH

D: -
V: TRBV6-2/TRBV6-3
size: few
CDR3: ASSYPTGQNYEQY

D: TRBD2
V: TRBV12-3/TRBV12-4
size: many
CDR3: ASSFLTRGETQY

D: -
V: TRBV9
size: -
CDR3: ASSPQGALQETQY

D: -
V: TRBV10-3
size: many
CDR3: AITQGSGNTIY

D: TRBD1
V: TRBV12-3/TRBV12-4
size: many
CDR3: ASRTGGKTSPLH